The 9 T cell receptor beta chains in this list originate from one sample, sequenced in a study of OX40 agonist ivuxolimab in advanced cancers. The table came from immunoSEQ multiplex PCR; TCRdb's copy has only in-frame clones and leaves some out. Of tens of thousands of clones listed, roughly 89% are singletons. Sequencing was performed on CD4+ or CD8+ T cells sorted from blood, taken in a trial of the OX40 agonist ivuxolimab. These TCRs come from an adult with an advanced solid tumor such as melanoma, head and neck, liver or kidney cancer.

The chain links TRBV5-1 to TRBJ1-2, with 7 nucleotides matching TRBD1. CDR1 is SGHRS and CDR2 is YFSETQ in the germline V gene. Losses at the gene ends were 2 bases for V and 9 bases for J; bases not matched to a gene: 13. This CDR3 has 15 residues. The CDR3 spells CASSFDGGGAGSYTF. The DNA of the CDR3 is TGCGCCAGCAGCTTCGACGGAGGGGGCGCCGGGAGCTACACCTTC.

This clone showed up just once. The chain has TRBV30 and TRBJ2-4; no definite D call. The V and J ends lost 3 bases and 0 bases respectively, with 6 bases between them. Germline loops: CDR1 GTSNPN, CDR2 SVGIG (reference sequence). The CDR3 sequence is 13 residues long. The CDR3 coding sequence is TGTGCCTGGAGGACTGTAGCCAAAAACATTCAGTACTTC. It specifies CAWRTVAKNIQYF.

The chain combines TRBV12-1 with TRBJ2-5; the table assigns TRBD1, which was not confirmed against the DNA. TRBV12-1 is given as a pseudogene. The CDR3 length is 16 residues. CDR3 DNA sequence: TGTGCCAGCAGCTCCCCCCAGGGGGCCCCTTTTGAGACCCAGTACTTC. This translates into CASSSPQGAPFETQYF.

The rearrangement joins TRBV11-3 to TRBJ2-1, with D possibly being TRBD2 (6 bases). Germline V CDR1 and CDR2: SGHNT, YENEEA. This CDR3 is 17 amino acids long. V lost 4 bases and J lost 2, with 18 bases in between. The CDR3 bases are TGTGCCAGCAGCTCATCGGTGGCGGGACTTACCTACAATGAGCAGTTCTTC. It encodes CASSSSVAGLTYNEQFF.

This sequence joins TRBV7-2 and TRBJ2-1, with D unresolved. V was trimmed by 1 base and J by 8 bases, leaving 12 bases between them. The CDR3 extends over 14 amino acids. Germline lookup yields CDR1 SGHTA and CDR2 FQGNSA. The CDR3 sequence: CASSLGGWLDEQFF. DNA for the CDR3: TGTGCCAGCAGCTTAGGTGGGTGGTTGGATGAGCAGTTCTTC.

This sequence joins TRBV27 and TRBJ2-7; possible D gene TRBD1, 5 bases. The CDR3 totals 14 residues. V dropped 0 bases and J dropped 2 bases, with 8 bases sitting between them. The germline gives CDR1 MNHEY, CDR2 SMNVEV (reference sequence). The CDR3 DNA is TGTGCCAGCAGTTTATCGTGGGGCCCCTACGAGCAGTACTTC. It translates to CASSLSWGPYEQYF.

V and J are TRBV30 and TRBJ1-1; D ambiguous. Trimming took 3 bases from V and 7 from J, leaving 12 bases between them. The V gene's germline CDR1 is GTSNPN and CDR2 SVGIG (reference sequence). CDR3 length: 12 residues. The CDR3 DNA reads TGTGCCTGGAGCGCTGGGGTGGATGAAGCTTTCTTT. Translation: CAWSAGVDEAFF.

The chain carries TRBV5-1 and TRBJ2-1; D is undetermined. Germline CDR1 reads SGHRS; CDR2 reads YFSETQ. The CDR3 length is 13 residues. Trimming pared 0 bases from V and 8 bases from J, leaving 9 bases between. Here the CDR3 reads CASSLAGGYEQFF. The CDR3 coding sequence is TGCGCCAGCAGCTTGGCCGGTGGTTATGAGCAGTTCTTC.

The CDR3 sequence: CASSSQGGGVDTQYF. The CDR3 DNA sequence: TGTGCCAGCAGCTCCCAGGGTGGGGGGGTAGATACGCAGTATTTT. The chain combines TRBV7-3 with TRBJ2-3; 7 bases are a match to TRBD2. CDR3 size: 15 residues. The V gene's germline CDR1 is SGHTA and CDR2 FQGTGA. The junction had 9 bases not matched to a gene; V was cut back by 4 bases and J by 5 bases.